The 30 T cell receptor beta chains below all came from one sample that was sequenced in a study of OX40 agonist ivuxolimab in advanced cancers. The protocol used for the library was the immunoSEQ multiplex PCR assay. This is the immuneACCESS table as TCRdb keeps it, with only in-frame sequences that have V and J called. A part of the clones is gone; compared with another copy, unresolved V genes explain less than half, and the rest is unexplained. Within this sample are approximately 28,000 clones, with roughly 83% of them counted one time only. Roughly 25% of the sample comes from the top ten. The sequencing used CD4+ or CD8+ T cells sorted from blood, collected in a trial of the OX40 agonist ivuxolimab. The receptors were gathered from an adult with an advanced solid tumor such as melanoma, head and neck, liver or kidney cancer.

The genes are TRBV7-9 and TRBJ2-3, with D perhaps matching TRBD2 (6 bases). The CDR3 consists of 13 residues. The germline V and J ends were trimmed by 2 bases and 7 bases, with 10 bases remaining between them. The germline CDR1 and CDR2 sequences are SEHNR and FQNEAQ (reference sequence). CDR3 region: CASSLSTSNTQYF. As DNA, the CDR3 is TGTGCCAGCAGCTTATCGACTAGTAATACGCAGTATTTT.

The chain has TRBV5-1 and TRBJ2-3; the D gene is possibly TRBD2 (6 bases). This CDR3 is 14 amino acids long. V lost 0 bases, J lost 2 bases, and 7 bases lay in between. Germline CDR1 SGHRS, CDR2 YFSETQ. CDR3 nucleotides: TGCGCCAGCAGCTTGGGGCGGGACACAGATACGCAGTATTTT. Its protein product is CASSLGRDTDTQYF. The full variable domain, in which reference TRBV5-1 and TRBJ2-3 provide the parts outside the CDR3, is KAGVTQTPRYLIKTRGQQVTLSCSPISGHRSVSWYQQTPGQGLQFLFEYFSETQRNKGNFPGRFSGRQFSNSRSEMNVSTLELGDSALYLCASSLGRDTDTQYFGPGTRLTVL.

This chain joins TRBV6-5 and TRBJ1-1, with 8 bases aligning to TRBD1. V trimming: 6 bases; J trimming: 4 bases; junction bases outside the gene matches: 10. CDR1 MNHEY and CDR2 SVGAGI come from the germline V gene. The CDR3 extends over 15 amino acids. The CDR3 DNA follows: TGTGCCAGCAGAAAACGCAGGGGGCTGGGCACTGAAGCTTTCTTT. It yields the protein CASRKRRGLGTEAFF.

This clone was counted only a few times. The chain joins TRBV7-2 to TRBJ2-7, with D perhaps TRBD2 (5 bases). V was clipped by 6 bases and J by 1 base, with 10 bases between them. Per germline, CDR1 SGHTA and CDR2 FQGNSA. This CDR3 region has 13 residues. The CDR3 here is CASRSGLSYEQYF. CDR3 nucleotides: TGTGCCAGCAGGTCCGGACTGTCCTACGAGCAGTACTTC.

In regard to this clone: The junction departs from germline at one end; a sequencing error may be responsible. The CDR3 DNA reads TGTGCCAGCAGTACCACAGGGGGGGAGCACTTC. It encodes CASSTTGGEHF. This sequence joins TRBV6-5 and TRBJ2-5; D is perhaps TRBD1 (8 bases). The CDR3 contains 11 residues. CDR1 is MNHEY and CDR2 is SVGAGI in the germline V gene.

The J gene is TRBJ2-7, the V gene TRBV5-5; TRBD2 agrees at 7 bases. This CDR3 region has 15 residues. CDR1 SGHKS and CDR2 YYEKEE come from the germline V gene (reference sequence). Trimming removed 1 base from V and 2 bases from J; junction bases left unmatched: 6. The CDR3 here is CASSLSGTITYEQYF. The CDR3 DNA sequence: TGTGCCAGCAGCTTGTCCGGGACTATTACCTACGAGCAGTACTTC. The full variable domain, rest sourced from reference TRBV5-5 and TRBJ2-7, is DAGVTQSPTHLIKTRGQQVTLRCSPISGHKSVSWYQQVLGQGPQFIFQYYEKEERGRGNFPDRFSARQFPNYSSELNVNALLLGDSALYLCASSLSGTITYEQYFGPGTRLTVT.

The rearrangement joins TRBV6-1 to TRBJ2-6; D perhaps matches TRBD2 (6 bases). Germline V lookup: CDR1 MNHNS, CDR2 SASEGT. Trimming removed 10 bases at V and 3 bases at J, with 16 bases between. This CDR3 is built from 15 residues. CDR3 sequence reads: CATQKEGSGANVLTF. The CDR3 DNA reads TGTGCCACCCAGAAGGAGGGCAGTGGGGCCAACGTCCTGACTTTC.

This chain joins TRBV10-1 and TRBJ1-3; D is unclear. Trimming pared 11 bases from V and 0 bases from J, leaving 23 bases between. The CDR3 totals 17 residues. Per the germline V gene, CDR1 is WNHNN and CDR2 is SYGVQD (reference sequence). CDR3 nucleotide sequence: TGCGCCTGCTGGGAAAGGAGTCAGGCATACTCTGGAAACACCATATATTTT. As protein: CACWERSQAYSGNTIYF.

J is TRBJ2-3 and V is TRBV10-1; 10 positions agree with TRBD2. Germline V lookup: CDR1 WNHNN, CDR2 SYGVQD (reference sequence). Unmatched junction bases numbered 7, after V lost 6 bases and J lost 4 bases. The CDR3 contains 15 residues. Here the CDR3 reads CASSRAGGPADTQYF. Here the CDR3 DNA reads TGCGCCAGCAGCCGAGCGGGAGGGCCCGCAGATACGCAGTATTTT.

The sample holds a few counts of this clone. This chain links TRBV4-1 with TRBJ1-5, with no clear D. Trimming left V 0 bases short and J 2 bases short, with 2 bases between. The length of the CDR3 is 13 residues. Germline lookup yields CDR1 MGHRA and CDR2 YSYEKL. This CDR3 is CASSQDGNQPQHF. The CDR3, as DNA: TGCGCCAGCAGCCAAGATGGCAATCAGCCCCAGCATTTT.

The J gene is TRBJ1-2, the V gene TRBV5-8; D gene uncertain. This CDR3 comprises 12 residues. Trimming took 4 bases from V and 2 from J, leaving 6 bases between them. Per germline, CDR1 SGHTS and CDR2 YDEGEE. In DNA, the CDR3 is TGTGCCAGCAGCCTGGGAAACTATGGCTACACCTTC. Amino acid sequence: CASSLGNYGYTF. Variable domain in full (rest from reference TRBV5-8 and TRBJ1-2): EAGVTQSPTHLIKTRGQQATLRCSPISGHTSVYWYQQALGLGLQFLLWYDEGEERNRGNFPPRFSGRQFPNYSSELNVNALELEDSALYLCASSLGNYGYTFGSGTRLTVV.

The chain couples TRBV7-9 to TRBJ2-2, with 8 bases lining up with TRBD1. V lost 5 bases to trimming and J lost 6 bases; unmatched junction nucleotides: 8. The CDR3 extends over 15 amino acids. The germline V gene has CDR1 SEHNR and CDR2 FQNEAQ (reference sequence). The CDR3 spells CASSHRQGTSGELFF. The CDR3 DNA sequence: TGTGCCAGCAGCCACAGACAGGGGACCTCCGGGGAGCTGTTTTTT.

By its share, this clone is medium-sized. The chain couples TRBV27 to TRBJ1-1, with D possibly matching TRBD1 (6 bases). Trimming took 10 bases from V and 7 from J, leaving 16 bases between them. Germline V gene data show CDR1 as MNHEY and CDR2 as SMNVEV (reference sequence). The CDR3 runs to 12 residues. The CDR3 loop reads CATWGGGHEAFF. CDR3 DNA sequence: TGTGCCACCTGGGGAGGGGGACATGAAGCTTTCTTT.

The V and J genes are TRBV5-1 and TRBJ1-2, with TRBD1 identical over 7 bases. V shed 1 base, J shed 5 bases, and the junction held 2 bases outside the gene matches. The germline V gene encodes CDR1 SGHRS and CDR2 YFSETQ. The CDR3 totals 13 residues. CDR3 nucleotides: TGCGCCAGCAGCTTGTGGACAGGTTATGGCTACACCTTC. As protein: CASSLWTGYGYTF. The whole variable domain, remainder taken from reference TRBV5-1 and TRBJ1-2, is KAGVTQTPRYLIKTRGQQVTLSCSPISGHRSVSWYQQTPGQGLQFLFEYFSETQRNKGNFPGRFSGRQFSNSRSEMNVSTLELGDSALYLCASSLWTGYGYTFGSGTRLTVV.

V usage is TRBV10-1 and J usage is TRBJ2-3; TRBD2 agrees at 11 bases. The length of the CDR3 is 16 residues. The germline V gene has CDR1 WNHNN and CDR2 SYGVQD (reference sequence). The V gene end was trimmed by 0 bases and the J gene end by 1 base; junction bases not matched to a gene: 0. The CDR3 spells CASSESLAGGTDTQYF. The CDR3 DNA is TGCGCCAGCAGTGAGTCACTAGCGGGGGGCACAGATACGCAGTATTTT.

The chain uses TRBV12-1 and TRBJ2-3; the D segment call TRBD2 is taken from the table without a DNA check. TRBV12-1 is a recognized pseudogene. This CDR3 spans 16 amino acids. As DNA, the CDR3 is TGTGCCAGCAGCTTTCGTCTAGCGGGAGCCACAGATACGCAGTATTTT. Translated: CASSFRLAGATDTQYF.

This sequence joins TRBV30 and TRBJ2-1; 15 nucleotides agree with TRBD2. This CDR3 contains 18 residues. The junction had 5 bases not matched to a gene; V was cut back by 2 bases and J by 0 bases. CDR1 is GTSNPN and CDR2 is SVGIG in the germline V gene (reference sequence). The CDR3 reads CAWSRGLAGGSSYNEQFF. In DNA form, the CDR3 reads TGTGCCTGGAGTCGGGGACTAGCGGGAGGCAGCTCCTACAATGAGCAGTTCTTC.

This clone showed up just once. The chain is built from TRBV6-6 and TRBJ1-1, with no clear D. Germline-derived CDR1 and CDR2 are MNHNY and SVGAGI (reference sequence). The CDR3 covers 11 residues. Trimming shortened V by 9 bases and J by 6 bases, and 11 bases separated the two germline ends. CDR3 DNA sequence: TGTGCCAGTAAGGAAGGACCTGAAGCTTTCTTT. This encodes CASKEGPEAFF.

The gene calls are TRBV7-9 and TRBJ2-1; no definite D call. Trimming took 0 bases from V and 0 from J, leaving 6 bases between them. This CDR3 spans 15 amino acids. Germline lookup yields CDR1 SEHNR and CDR2 FQNEAQ (reference sequence). The DNA of the CDR3 is TGTGCCAGCAGCTTAGCAGAGAGCTCCTACAATGAGCAGTTCTTC. It encodes CASSLAESSYNEQFF.

This clone was observed a handful of times. This sequence joins TRBV5-1 and TRBJ2-5; 10 bases fit TRBD2. Looked up from germline, CDR1 is SGHRS and CDR2 is YFSETQ. With 3 bases clipped from V and 5 bases from J, the junction kept 4 bases outside the gene matches. The CDR3 extends over 14 amino acids. In nucleotides, the CDR3 is TGCGCCAGCAGCTCAGCGGGAGGGTATGAGACCCAGTACTTC. This codes for CASSSAGGYETQYF.

V and J are TRBV11-2 and TRBJ1-2; D is unclear. The ends were cut back, 1 base at V and 4 bases at J, with 13 bases in the middle. Germline V gene data show CDR1 as SGHAT and CDR2 as FQNNGV. CDR3 length: 15 amino acids. As DNA, the CDR3 is TGTGCCAGCAGCTTAGGGCTCCAGGTTTCCTATGGCTACACCTTC. Translating it yields CASSLGLQVSYGYTF.

The table lists this clone with a count of one. The chain couples TRBV7-9 to TRBJ2-7, with D maybe TRBD2 (6 bases). V was pared by 10 bases and J by 5 bases, with 21 bases between. Germline CDR1 and CDR2: SEHNR and FQNEAQ (reference sequence). The CDR3 loop spans 14 amino acids. The CDR3 spells CATSWSLGEDEQYF. As DNA, the CDR3 is TGTGCCACCTCCTGGAGCCTTGGGGAGGACGAGCAGTACTTC.

This sequence joins TRBV5-1 and TRBJ2-1; D may be TRBD2 (6 bases). Trimming cost V 2 bases and J 6 bases, with 12 bases left between them. Germline assignment: CDR1 SGHRS and CDR2 YFSETQ. The CDR3 is 14 residues long. The CDR3 region has the DNA TGCGCCAGCAGCTTAGCGGGTGGGGTCAATGAGCAGTTCTTC. Its protein is CASSLAGGVNEQFF.

The rearrangement joins TRBV19 to TRBJ2-7; no reliable D call. V lost 5 bases to trimming and J lost 1 base, with 12 bases between them. The CDR3 is made up of 14 amino acids. Germline-derived CDR1 and CDR2 are LNHDA and SQIVND (reference sequence). This CDR3 reads CASSSTAGSYEQYF. The CDR3 DNA sequence: TGTGCCAGTAGTTCTACTGCCGGTTCCTACGAGCAGTACTTC.

This clone was detected only once. This rearrangement joins TRBV29-1 to TRBJ2-3; 9 bases line up with TRBD1. This CDR3 is 16 amino acids long. The germline V gene encodes CDR1 SQVTM and CDR2 ANQGSEA. The V segment lost 0 bases and the J segment 2 bases; nucleotides outside the gene matches: 6. The CDR3 reads CSVEDTGTGPTDTQYF. CDR3 nucleotide sequence: TGCAGCGTTGAAGACACCGGGACAGGGCCCACAGATACGCAGTATTTT.

This clone was seen a single time. The rearrangement joins TRBV4-2 to TRBJ2-2; D may be TRBD1 (6 bases). Germline-derived CDR1 and CDR2 are LGHNA and YNFKEQ. The V end lost 5 bases, the J end lost 7 bases, and 20 bases lay between the germline ends. The CDR3 length is 16 residues. The CDR3 DNA follows: TGTGCCAGCAGCTTGGGGGCTGCAGGGTTTGGCGGGGAGCTGTTTTTT. It encodes CASSLGAAGFGGELFF.

The chain combines TRBV15 with TRBJ2-7, with D unclear. Germline loops: CDR1 LNHNV, CDR2 YYDKDF (reference sequence). V dropped 3 bases and J dropped 2 bases, with 11 bases sitting between them. This CDR3 is 14 amino acids long. The CDR3 protein is CATSSSTLTYEQYF. Written as DNA, the CDR3 is TGTGCCACCAGCAGTTCGACTTTGACCTACGAGCAGTACTTC. The entire variable domain, with the rest obtained from reference TRBV15 and TRBJ2-7, is as follows: DAMVIQNPRYQVTQFGKPVTLSCSQTLNHNVMYWYQQKSSQAPKLLFHYYDKDFNNEADTPDNFQSRRPNTSFCFLDIRSPGLGDTAMYLCATSSSTLTYEQYFGPGTRLTVT.

This clone was recorded a few times. The V call is TRBV30, the J call TRBJ2-1; 10 nucleotides align to TRBD2. V shed 2 bases, J shed 7 bases, and the junction held 5 bases outside the gene matches. The CDR3 totals 14 residues. Per germline, CDR1 GTSNPN and CDR2 SVGIG (reference sequence). The CDR3 spells CAWSSGRGGNEQFF. CDR3 nucleotide sequence: TGTGCCTGGAGTAGCGGGAGGGGGGGTAATGAGCAGTTCTTC.

The V gene is TRBV6-1, the J gene TRBJ1-2; D perhaps matches TRBD1 (6 bases). V lost 6 bases and J lost 7, with 6 bases in between. The CDR3 extends over 10 amino acids. The V gene's germline CDR1 is MNHNS and CDR2 SASEGT. Here the CDR3 DNA reads TGTGCCAGCAGACAGGGTGGCTACACCTTC. Encoded protein: CASRQGGYTF.

Only one count was recorded for this clone. The genes are TRBV9 and TRBJ2-5; 8 bases fit TRBD2. CDR3 size: 15 residues. V gave up 4 bases and J gave up 0 bases; unmatched junction bases: 5. Germline-derived CDR1 and CDR2 are SGDLS and YYNGEE. Here the CDR3 DNA reads TGTGCCAGCAGCCCCGGACTAGCAAACCAAGAGACCCAGTACTTC. It is translated as CASSPGLANQETQYF.